This TCR beta chain was identified during a study of T cell changes during pregnancy in multiple sclerosis. Generated by immunoSEQ multiplex PCR, the TCRdb table keeps only in-frame clones and is missing some. The sample shows around 100,000 clones, roughly nine tenths of them seen only once. The input for sequencing was peripheral blood, taken after pregnancy. This receptor was identified in a female donor with multiple sclerosis, enrolled in a pregnancy study.

In nucleotides, the CDR3 is TGTGCCAGTAGTACAGACAGAGGCATCGACTATGGCTACACCTTC. Translating gives CASSTDRGIDYGYTF. The V and J genes are TRBV19 and TRBJ1-2; tentatively, D is TRBD1 (5 bases). The CDR3 is made up of 15 amino acids. V dropped 4 bases and J dropped 3 bases, with 15 bases sitting between them. Looked up from germline, CDR1 is LNHDA and CDR2 is SQIVND (reference sequence).